This paragraph reports one TCR beta chain. Its specificity is not known. V lost 1 base and J 1 base, leaving 11 bases between the germline ends. The CDR3 runs to 16 residues. From germline, CDR1 is MDHEN and CDR2 SYDVKM. The data originate from a study of cytomegalovirus exposure and HLA in healthy donors. Findings of the study overall: The authors listed around 150 TCR beta chains as cytomegalovirus-associated. One later analysis, an examination of the 120 or so validation repertoires, found that first-cohort TCR clusters tended to co-occur in them. In vitro confirmation showed a few CMV-associated chains to be CMV antigen specific. Many donors carried some public TCRs, although rarity characterized most TCR sequences.

Clones were sequenced by immunoSEQ multiplex PCR, and TCRdb holds only the in-frame ones, with some missing. The repertoire holds 130,000 to 150,000 clones, with 80% to 90% as singletons. Source material: PBMCs. The gene calls are TRBV28 and TRBJ1-5, with D tentatively TRBD1 (5 bases). The sequence was collected from a woman in her twenties or thirties in good health and CMV-seropositive. CDR3 amino acids: CASSLSSGWSNQPQHF. The CDR3 DNA is TGTGCCAGCAGTTTATCCTCAGGGTGGAGCAATCAGCCCCAGCATTTT.